The 21 T cell receptor beta chains reported below all come from one sample, sequenced in a study of blood T cells in healthy people across ages (dated by TCRdb to the mid-2010s). To prepare the library, 5' RACE was applied. The sample was run on an Illumina HiSeq 2500. A second about 7 to 11 cycle PCR used a sample-barcoded 5' primer and a J-beta primer mix. TCRdb reworked the public reads: Q25 trimming with fastp, MiXCR clone assembly, productive beta chains retained. One record per CDR3 amino acid sequence lists the most common genes and DNA. The table for this sample lists about 1.1 million distinct CDR3 sequences; under 40% of them were counted only once. The top ten constitute around 13% of the sample. The sample was blood. These TCRs come from a man between 18 and 35 years old in good health.

The chain links TRBV20-1 to TRBJ2-5; D ambiguous. The DNA end is a closer match to TRBJ2-1, so the J assignment may be wrong. CDR1 DFQATT and CDR2 SNEGSKA come from the germline V gene (reference sequence). CDR3 length equals 12 residues. Here the CDR3 DNA reads TGCAGTGAATCTGAGAGCCAAGAGACCCAGTTCTTC. Protein sequence: CSESESQETQFF.

The chain links TRBV7-3 to TRBJ2-1; TRBD2 might be the D (7 bases). The ends were cut back, 5 bases at V and 2 bases at J, with 13 bases in the middle. The CDR3 has 15 amino acids. Germline loops: CDR1 SGHTA, CDR2 FQGTGA. The DNA of the CDR3 is TGTGCCAGCAGCCCGCAAGGGGGGGCCTACAATGAGCAGTTCTTC. It translates to CASSPQGGAYNEQFF.

The chain is built from TRBV27 and TRBJ1-5; tentative D call: TRBD1 (6 bases). Germline lookup yields CDR1 MNHEY and CDR2 SMNVEV (reference sequence). This CDR3 spans 13 amino acids. CDR3: CVSQDSLNQPQHF. The CDR3 coding sequence is TGTGTCAGTCAGGACAGCCTTAATCAGCCCCAGCATTTT.

This chain joins TRBV4-2 and TRBJ2-5, with D possibly being TRBD1 or TRBD2 (5 bases each). The CDR3 has 17 amino acids. V was shortened by 3 bases and J by 8 bases, with 25 bases between the two germline ends. Looked up from germline, CDR1 is LGHNA and CDR2 is YNFKEQ. The CDR3 here is CASSQPFGGIDKTTQYF. The CDR3 bases are TGTGCCAGCAGCCAGCCCTTTGGGGGAATAGACAAGACAACCCAGTACTTC.

In DNA, the CDR3 is TGTGCCAGCAGTTTAGGGTCTGGGGGCGAGCAGTACTTC. It is translated as CASSLGSGGEQYF. The chain is built from TRBV12-3 or TRBV12-4 and TRBJ2-7; the D call may be TRBD1 or TRBD2 (5 bases each). The CDR3 contains 13 residues. The V gene lost 1 base and the J gene lost 6 bases, with 10 bases spanning the gap.

The genes are TRBV6-1 and TRBJ2-2; a weak D match, TRBD1 (6 bases). V was pared by 2 bases and J by 6 bases, with 13 bases between. The CDR3 is made up of 15 amino acids. CDR1 is MNHNS, CDR2 SASEGT, per germline. The DNA for the CDR3 is TGTGCCAGCAGTGAATACACAGGGCTGGCCGGGGAGCTGTTTTTT. It specifies CASSEYTGLAGELFF.

This clonotype was detected a few times. In DNA form, the CDR3 reads TGTGCCAGCAGCTTAGCGTACCAGGGCTTAGAGACCCAGTACTTC. Translating gives CASSLAYQGLETQYF. V gene TRBV7-2 combines with J gene TRBJ2-5; tentative D call: TRBD1 (5 bases). The ends were cut back, 0 bases at V and 4 bases at J, with 12 bases in the middle. The CDR3 length is 15 residues. The V gene's germline CDR1 is SGHTA and CDR2 FQGNSA.

This clonotype was observed a handful of times. A much larger clone differs by one base, so this may be a read error. The chain joins TRBV27 to TRBJ2-1, with TRBD1 matching over 9 bases. J gave up 6 bases and V 4 bases, and 7 bases lay outside the gene matches. Germline CDR1 reads MNHEY; CDR2 reads SMNVEV (reference sequence). The CDR3 is made up of 15 amino acids. The CDR3 nucleotides are TGTGCCAGCAGTTCGGCGACAGGGGGGATCAATGAGCAGTTCTTC. Amino acid sequence: CASSSATGGINEQFF.

This rearrangement joins TRBV4-2 to TRBJ2-3; no reliable D call. This CDR3 is 14 amino acids long. V lost 1 base to trimming and J lost 5 bases, with 10 bases between them. The germline V gene encodes CDR1 LGHNA and CDR2 YNFKEQ. The CDR3 coding sequence is TGTGCCAGCAGCCAAGCAATTTCACAAGATACGCAGTATTTT. Translated: CASSQAISQDTQYF.

The V and J genes are TRBV9 and TRBJ2-4, with unresolved D. The CDR3 is made up of 14 amino acids. Germline V gene sequence: CDR1 SGDLS, CDR2 YYNGEE. Trimming removed 2 bases at V and 0 bases at J, with 6 bases between. CDR3 region: CASSVGKAKNIQYF. In nucleotides, the CDR3 is TGTGCCAGCAGCGTGGGAAAAGCCAAAAACATTCAGTACTTC.

This chain links TRBV20-1 with TRBJ2-7; 7 positions agree with TRBD1. CDR1 is DFQATT, CDR2 SNEGSKA, per germline (reference sequence). The CDR3 contains 15 residues. The junction had 7 bases not matched to a gene; V was cut back by 0 bases and J by 2 bases. As DNA, the CDR3 is TGCAGTGCTAGAGACCTGGGACAGCCAACCTACGAGCAGTACTTC. It specifies CSARDLGQPTYEQYF.

The rearrangement links TRBV5-1 to TRBJ1-2; 8 nucleotides match TRBD1. The CDR3 loop spans 15 amino acids. Germline V lookup: CDR1 SGHRS, CDR2 YFSETQ. Germline trimming cut 0 bases from V and 3 bases from J; bases unmatched to any gene: 4. The CDR3 DNA reads TGCGCCAGCAGCTTGGGTCCGACAGGGGACTATGGCTACACCTTC. Protein sequence: CASSLGPTGDYGYTF.

This rearrangement joins TRBV7-9 to TRBJ2-7, with 14 bases matching TRBD2. The CDR3 contains 16 residues. In germline, CDR1 is SEHNR, CDR2 FQNEAQ (reference sequence). With 2 bases clipped from V and 7 bases from J, the junction kept 7 bases outside the gene matches. The DNA of the CDR3 is TGTGCCAGCAGCTTAAATCGACTAGCGGGGGGGAATGAGCAGTACTTC. Its protein product is CASSLNRLAGGNEQYF.

Here the CDR3 reads CATSDYPRDSNTGELFF. In nucleotides, the CDR3 is TGTGCCACCAGTGACTACCCCCGGGACAGTAACACCGGGGAGCTGTTTTTT. The chain employs TRBV24-1 and TRBJ2-2, with TRBD1 matching over 7 bases. This CDR3 spans 17 amino acids. Trimming cost V 4 bases and J 2 bases; bases outside gene matches: 9. Germline lookup yields CDR1 KGHDR and CDR2 SFDVKD.

As regards this clonotype: A much larger clonotype is one base distant, so this may be a read error. The rearrangement joins TRBV7-9 to TRBJ2-1, with D maybe TRBD2 (5 bases). The germline V and J ends were trimmed by 3 bases and 12 bases, with 21 bases remaining between them. The CDR3 extends over 15 amino acids. Looked up from germline, CDR1 is SEHNR and CDR2 is FQNEAQ (reference sequence). The CDR3 DNA reads as TGTGCCAGCAGCTTTTTAGAGGGCGGAAAAGGAGGGCAGTTCTTC. It encodes CASSFLEGGKGGQFF.

This clonotype was observed a few times. V usage is TRBV4-2 and J usage is TRBJ2-3; D might be TRBD1 (5 bases). The V end was cut by 0 bases, the J end by 5 bases, with 12 bases between. The CDR3 covers 15 residues. CDR1 LGHNA and CDR2 YNFKEQ come from the germline V gene. The DNA for the CDR3 is TGTGCCAGCAGCCAAGAAGCGCGTAGGGGAGATACGCAGTATTTT. Protein product: CASSQEARRGDTQYF.

The V call is TRBV12-3 or TRBV12-4, the J call TRBJ2-1; TRBD1 might be the D (5 bases). The CDR3 is made up of 14 amino acids. V was shortened by 9 bases and J by 0 bases, with 12 bases between the two germline ends. The CDR3: CASLWGGSYNEQFF. As DNA, the CDR3 is TGTGCCAGTTTGTGGGGCGGCTCCTACAATGAGCAGTTCTTC.

This sequence joins TRBV4-1 and TRBJ2-1; no firm D call. The J call may be wrong; the DNA end is better matched by TRBJ2-7. The germline CDR1 and CDR2 sequences are MGHRA and YSYEKL. The CDR3 covers 17 residues. CDR3 sequence reads: CASSQGAELSSHNEQYF. The CDR3 nucleotides are TGCGCCAGCAGCCAAGGGGCCGAGCTAAGCTCCCACAATGAGCAGTACTTC.

This chain joins TRBV6-2 or TRBV6-3 and TRBJ1-1; D is uncertain. Germline CDR1 and CDR2: MNHEY and SVGEGT. This CDR3 comprises 16 residues. V was cut by 3 bases and J by 0 bases, with 14 bases left in between. DNA of the CDR3: TGTGCCAGCAGTTATAGAGACGCCGGGGTGAACACTGAAGCTTTCTTT. Its translation: CASSYRDAGVNTEAFF.

Comment on this clonotype: A much larger clone differs by one base, so this may be a read error. The rearrangement joins TRBV12-3 or TRBV12-4 to TRBJ2-3; D is tentatively TRBD1 or TRBD2 (5 bases each). The CDR3 loop spans 17 amino acids. CDR3 loop: CDSTPEGSKPRIWAQYF. The CDR3 DNA is TGTGACAGCACCCCAGAGGGGAGCAAACCACGTATCTGGGCGCAGTATTTT.

The chain combines TRBV27 with TRBJ1-2; 7 bases are shared with TRBD1. V trimming: 8 bases; J trimming: 2 bases; junction bases outside the gene matches: 11. The germline gives CDR1 MNHEY, CDR2 SMNVEV (reference sequence). The CDR3 covers 15 residues. The CDR3 here is CASGPLQGPNYGYTF. In DNA, the CDR3 is TGTGCCAGCGGCCCTTTACAGGGGCCGAACTATGGCTACACCTTC.